This T cell receptor (beta chain) was recorded in a study of regulatory T cells in long-lasting Graves disease. CDR3-region Arm-PCR and iRepertoire HTBI primers produced the TCR beta libraries. TCRdb analysed the multiplex PCR reads with MiXCR anew, one entry per CDR3 protein. The sample contains 360,000 or so distinct CDR3 sequences, approximately 10% of which appear only once. As for time point: newly diagnosed GD, antithyroid drugs for less than 3 months. Researchers made the TCR library from RNA that was extracted from PBMCs. This clonotype was seen at least ten times. The sample was also linked to a second study, of T cells in Graves' hyperthyroidism and ophthalmopathy.

This TCR was recovered from a woman between 18 and 29 years old with Graves disease. Sequences were derived from peripheral blood mononuclear cells (PBMCs), sampled at new diagnosis, from a patient treated with antithyroid drugs.

CDR3 DNA sequence: TGTGCCAGCACTCCTGGAGCATTGAGCACAGATACGCAGTATTTT. Encoded protein: CASTPGALSTDTQYF. The chain combines TRBV28 with TRBJ2-3; D not certain. CDR1 is MDHEN, CDR2 SYDVKM, per germline. V lost 7 bases, J lost 0 bases, and 14 bases lay in between. The CDR3 covers 15 residues.